This T cell receptor beta chain was captured by sequencing in a study of blood T cell repertoires in COVID-19. Assay: immunoSEQ multiplex PCR; the TCRdb copy retains only in-frame clones and omits some. The sample lists 250,000 or so clones; 88% were seen once. CDR1 is SGHNT, CDR2 YYREEE, per germline (reference sequence). V lost 2 bases, J lost 7 bases, and 13 bases lay in between. The CDR3 spans 14 residues. The sample taken for sequencing was peripheral blood. V and J are TRBV5-4 and TRBJ1-5; tentatively, D is TRBD1 (5 bases). The receptor's source is a woman aged 30 to 39 with acute or convalescent COVID-19. The CDR3 DNA sequence: TGTGCCAGCAGCTTTAGGGGCTCAGGGCAGCCCCAGCATTTT. It is translated as CASSFRGSGQPQHF.